The present T cell receptor beta chain was sequenced within a study of response to subunit inactivated influenza vaccine. The V end lost 4 bases, the J end lost 0 bases, and 11 bases lay between the germline ends. The CDR3 consists of 15 residues. The V gene's germline CDR1 is SGHRS and CDR2 YFSETQ. To note about this clonotype: The antigen is not known.

In TCRdb, the RT-PCR reads were re-called with MiXCR into one record per CDR3 protein. The sample holds around 540,000 distinct CDR3 sequences, 10% to 15% seen once. Study results and limitations: Each seasonal influenza vaccination, the authors suggested, recruits few new T cells.

The receptor comes from a man aged 50 to 59 who received an inactivated influenza vaccine. The chain couples TRBV5-1 to TRBJ1-3, with D tentatively TRBD1 (6 bases). The starting material was PBMCs from blood, obtained on the day of vaccination. The CDR3 loop reads CASSLQGLSGNTIYF. In nucleotides, the CDR3 is TGCGCCAGCAGCCTACAGGGCCTCTCTGGAAACACCATATATTTT. Complete variable domain (other parts from reference TRBV5-1 and TRBJ1-3): KAGVTQTPRYLIKTRGQQVTLSCSPISGHRSVSWYQQTPGQGLQFLFEYFSETQRNKGNFPGRFSGRQFSNSRSEMNVSTLELGDSALYLCASSLQGLSGNTIYFGEGSWLTVV.